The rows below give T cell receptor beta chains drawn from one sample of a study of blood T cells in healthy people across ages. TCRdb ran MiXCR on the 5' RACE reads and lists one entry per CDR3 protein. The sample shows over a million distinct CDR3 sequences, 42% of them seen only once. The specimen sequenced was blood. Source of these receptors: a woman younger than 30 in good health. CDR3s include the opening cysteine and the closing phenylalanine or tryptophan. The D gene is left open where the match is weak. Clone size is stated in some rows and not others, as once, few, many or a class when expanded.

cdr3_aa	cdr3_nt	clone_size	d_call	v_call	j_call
CASSPGQFEQYF	TGTGCCAGCAGCCCGGGACAATTCGAGCAGTACTTC	NA	NA	TRBV12-3/TRBV12-4	TRBJ2-7
CASSLILGQGGYEQYF	TGTGCCAGCAGTTTAATTCTGGGACAGGGAGGATACGAGCAGTACTTC	few	TRBD1	TRBV28	TRBJ2-7
CAISESGGNQPQHF	TGTGCCATCAGTGAGTCGGGGGGCAATCAGCCCCAGCATTTT	many	NA	TRBV10-3	TRBJ1-5
CASSQDRASAYNEQFF	TGCGCCAGCAGCCAAGATCGAGCTAGCGCCTACAATGAGCAGTTCTTC	NA	NA	TRBV4-3	TRBJ2-1
CASSYLESSYNEQYF	TGTGCCAGCAGTTATCTGGAGAGCTCCTACAATGAGCAGTACTTC	few	NA	TRBV6-6	TRBJ2-7
CASSFGLAGPDEQFF	TGTGCCAGCAGCTTTGGACTAGCCGGGCCGGATGAGCAGTTCTTC	NA	TRBD2	TRBV9	TRBJ2-1
CASSLGLPNEKLFF	TGTGCCAGCAGCTTAGGGTTGCCTAATGAAAAACTGTTTTTT	NA	NA	TRBV7-2	TRBJ1-4
CASSNNRETNYGYTF	TGCGCCAGCAGCAATAACCGGGAAACTAACTATGGCTACACCTTC	NA	NA	TRBV5-1	TRBJ1-2
CASSFANTGELFF	TGTGCCAGCAGTTTCGCCAACACCGGGGAGCTGTTTTTT	NA	NA	TRBV28	TRBJ2-2
CASSLWTGGSNEQYF	TGCGCCAGCAGCTTGTGGACAGGGGGCTCCAACGAGCAGTACTTC	few	TRBD1	TRBV5-1	TRBJ2-7
CASSPGTGLDSNQPQHF	TGTGCCAGCTCACCAGGGACAGGGTTGGATAGCAATCAGCCCCAGCATTTT	few	TRBD1	TRBV18	TRBJ1-5
CASSQLVRFLVRELFF	TGTGCCAGCAGCCAATTAGTAAGGTTCCTGGTGCGGGAGCTGTTTTTT	NA	NA	TRBV3-1	TRBJ2-2
CASSELIDTQYF	TGTGCCAGCAGTGAATTAATAGATACGCAGTATTTT	NA	NA	TRBV2	TRBJ2-3
CATSRDGRSGEKLFF	TGTGCCACCAGCAGAGACGGGAGGTCTGGTGAAAAACTGTTTTTT	few	NA	TRBV15	TRBJ1-4
CATTSERFRNEQFF	TGTGCCACGACTAGCGAAAGATTCCGAAATGAGCAGTTCTTC	few	TRBD2	TRBV6-5	TRBJ2-1
CASSFRADYTDTQYF	TGTGCCAGCAGTTTTAGAGCGGATTACACAGATACGCAGTATTTT	NA	NA	TRBV12-3/TRBV12-4	TRBJ2-3
CASGPGDTEAFF	TGTGCCAGCGGTCCAGGGGACACTGAAGCTTTCTTT	once	NA	TRBV27	TRBJ1-1
CASSRGGGQYNEQFF	TGTGCCAGCAGCCGTGGGGGGGGCCAATACAATGAGCAGTTCTTC	few	NA	TRBV7-9	TRBJ2-1
CASRSVTTEAFF	TGTGCCAGCAGATCAGTGACAACTGAAGCTTTCTTT	few	NA	TRBV25-1	TRBJ1-1
CASSVPGSPYEQYF	TGTGCCAGCAGCGTCCCGGGGTCCCCCTACGAGCAGTACTTC	NA	NA	TRBV7-9	TRBJ2-7
CSARDRGGGYTDTQYF	TGCAGTGCTAGAGATAGGGGGGGCGGATACACAGATACGCAGTATTTT	few	NA	TRBV20-1	TRBJ2-3
CASSQELPSTDTQYF	TGTGCCAGCAGCCAAGAGTTACCAAGCACAGATACGCAGTATTTT	NA	NA	TRBV4-2	TRBJ2-3
CASSKGLAGRQETQYF	TGTGCCAGCAGCAAAGGACTAGCGGGGAGACAAGAGACCCAGTACTTC	NA	NA	TRBV21-1	TRBJ2-5
CSASPGQSVNGAFF	TGCAGTGCTAGCCCGGGACAGTCAGTGAACGGAGCTTTCTTT	NA	TRBD1	TRBV20-1	TRBJ1-1
CASKDSDSNQPQHF	TGTGCCAGCAAAGACAGTGATAGCAATCAGCCCCAGCATTTT	few	NA	TRBV6-2/TRBV6-3	TRBJ1-5
CASSPLTGLYSYNERFF	TGTGCCAGCAGCCCCCTGACAGGCCTATACTCCTACAATGAGCGGTTCTTC	NA	NA	TRBV7-9	TRBJ2-1
CATSRGGLARKSYEQYF	TGTGCCACCAGCAGAGGGGGACTAGCACGAAAGTCCTACGAGCAGTACTTC	NA	TRBD2	TRBV15	TRBJ2-7
CASSVAPRGHNEQFF	TGTGCCAGCAGCGTCGCCCCCCGGGGACACAATGAGCAGTTCTTC	few	NA	TRBV9	TRBJ2-1